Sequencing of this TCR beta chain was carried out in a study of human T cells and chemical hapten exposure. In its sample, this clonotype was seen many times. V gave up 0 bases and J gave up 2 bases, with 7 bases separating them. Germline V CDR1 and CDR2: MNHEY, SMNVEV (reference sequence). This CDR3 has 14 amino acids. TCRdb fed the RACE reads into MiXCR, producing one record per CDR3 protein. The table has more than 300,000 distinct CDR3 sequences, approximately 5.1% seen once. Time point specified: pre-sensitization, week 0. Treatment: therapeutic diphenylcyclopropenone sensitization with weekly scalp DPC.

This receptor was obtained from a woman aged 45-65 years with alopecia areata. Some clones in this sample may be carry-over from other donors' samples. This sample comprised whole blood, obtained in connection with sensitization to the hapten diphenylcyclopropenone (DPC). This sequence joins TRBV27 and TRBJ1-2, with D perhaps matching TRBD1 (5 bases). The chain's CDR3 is CASSLSRANYGYTF. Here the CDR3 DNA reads TGTGCCAGCAGTTTATCCAGGGCGAACTATGGCTACACCTTC.